This T cell receptor (beta chain) is from a study of early T cells in non-severe SARS-CoV-2 infection. This clonotype has just a few counts. Using its own MiXCR run on the 5' RACE reads, TCRdb lists one record per CDR3 protein. The table lists approximately 70,000 distinct CDR3 sequences, approximately 13% of them singletons, with less than 3.5% in the top ten. Unmatched junction bases numbered 11, after V lost 1 base and J lost 5 bases. The CDR3 extends over 17 amino acids. Per germline, CDR1 SGHAT and CDR2 FQNNGV. The chain links TRBV11-2 to TRBJ2-3; TRBD2 matches 8 bases. The clonotype originates from an adult who was a healthcare worker with PCR-confirmed SARS-CoV-2 infection or an uninfected control (not recorded which). The starting material was whole blood, obtained at baseline. The CDR3 DNA reads as TGTGCCAGCAGCTTAGTCGGCAGCGGGGGATTTCAAGATACGCAGTATTTT. This gives the protein CASSLVGSGGFQDTQYF.